This TCR beta chain was identified during a study of radiotherapy plus CTLA-4 blockade in lung cancer. TCRdb's table, derived via immunoSEQ multiplex PCR, lists solely in-frame clones and lacks some. This table holds over 95,000 clones, about 70% found once. This receptor was obtained from a human donor with non-small cell lung cancer who had a partial response to radiotherapy plus ipilimumab. Some clones in this sample may be carry-over from other donors' samples. Sample: peripheral blood, taken from a patient treated with radiotherapy plus ipilimumab.

CDR3 DNA: TGTGCCAGCAGCTTAGGGGCCCTAGCGGCCAAGAGTACCCAGTACTTC. This encodes CASSLGALAAKSTQYF. J is TRBJ2-5 and V is TRBV7-2; TRBD2 aligns across 7 bases. V dropped 1 base and J dropped 8; count of bases not matched to a gene: 13. The CDR3 contains 16 residues. Germline-derived CDR1 and CDR2 are SGHTA and FQGNSA.